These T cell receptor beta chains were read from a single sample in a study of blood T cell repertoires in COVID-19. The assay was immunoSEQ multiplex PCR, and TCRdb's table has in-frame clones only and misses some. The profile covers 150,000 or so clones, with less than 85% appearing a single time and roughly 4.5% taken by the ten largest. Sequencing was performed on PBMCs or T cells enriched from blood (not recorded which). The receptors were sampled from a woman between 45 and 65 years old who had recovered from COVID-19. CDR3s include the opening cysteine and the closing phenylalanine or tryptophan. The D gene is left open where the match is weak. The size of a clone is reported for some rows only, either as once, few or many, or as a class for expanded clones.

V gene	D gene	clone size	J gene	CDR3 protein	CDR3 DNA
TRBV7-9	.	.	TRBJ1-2	CASSPVRRDGYTF	TGTGCCAGCAGCCCGGTGAGGAGGGATGGCTACACCTTC
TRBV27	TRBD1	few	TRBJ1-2	CASSFGQGSGYTF	TGTGCCAGCAGTTTCGGACAGGGGAGTGGCTACACCTTC
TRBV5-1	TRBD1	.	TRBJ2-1	CASSPPGQGRNEQFF	TGCGCCAGCAGCCCCCCGGGACAGGGACGGAATGAGCAGTTCTTC
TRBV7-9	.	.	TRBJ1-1	CASTIGGAEAFF	TGTGCCAGCACGATCGGCGGCGCTGAAGCTTTCTTT
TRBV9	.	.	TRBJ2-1	CASSAWGGQNEQFF	TGTGCCAGCAGCGCATGGGGCGGACAGAATGAGCAGTTCTTC
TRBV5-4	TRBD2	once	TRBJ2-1	CASRGTSGSVNEQFF	TGTGCCAGCAGGGGGACTAGCGGGAGTGTGAATGAGCAGTTCTTC
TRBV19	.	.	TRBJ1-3	CASSIGRAFTGNTIYF	TGTGCCAGTAGTATCGGCAGGGCCTTTACTGGAAACACCATATATTTT
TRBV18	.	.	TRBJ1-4	CASSPSWGATNEKLFF	TGTGCCAGCTCACCGTCCTGGGGGGCAACTAATGAAAAACTGTTTTTT
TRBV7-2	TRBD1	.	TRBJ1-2	CASSLSGQTSYGYTF	TGTGCCAGCAGCTTATCGGGACAGACTTCCTATGGCTACACCTTC
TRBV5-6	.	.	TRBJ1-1	CASSLVGSGQNTEAFF	TGTGCCAGCAGCTTGGTGGGTTCTGGACAGAACACTGAAGCTTTCTTT
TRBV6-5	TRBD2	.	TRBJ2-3	CASSSGLAGRTDTQYF	TGTGCCAGCAGTTCCGGGCTAGCGGGACGCACAGATACGCAGTATTTT
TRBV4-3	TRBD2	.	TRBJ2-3	CASSHGLAGDLDTQYF	TGCGCCAGCAGCCACGGACTAGCGGGAGATCTAGATACGCAGTATTTT
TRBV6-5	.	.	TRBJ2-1	CASNPPDRQNEQFF	TGTGCCAGCAATCCCCCGGACAGACAAAATGAGCAGTTCTTC
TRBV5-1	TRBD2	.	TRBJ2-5	CASSLGWTSGQETQYF	TGCGCCAGCAGCTTGGGGTGGACTAGCGGACAAGAGACCCAGTACTTC
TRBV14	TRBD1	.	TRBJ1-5	CASSHGTGGGDISNQPQHF	TGTGCCAGCAGCCATGGGACAGGGGGCGGCGATATCAGCAATCAGCCCCAGCATTTT
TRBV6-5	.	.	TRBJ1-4	CASTSFATNEKLFF	TGTGCCAGCACCTCCTTCGCAACTAATGAAAAACTGTTTTTT
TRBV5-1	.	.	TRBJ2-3	CASSPRGGGTDTQYF	TGCGCCAGCAGCCCTAGGGGCGGGGGCACAGATACGCAGTATTTT
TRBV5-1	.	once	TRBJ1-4	CASTAGANEKLFF	TGCGCCAGCACCGCAGGGGCGAATGAAAAACTGTTTTTT
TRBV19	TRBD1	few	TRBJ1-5	CASSKTGWLNQPQHF	TGTGCCAGTAGTAAGACAGGGTGGTTGAATCAGCCCCAGCATTTT
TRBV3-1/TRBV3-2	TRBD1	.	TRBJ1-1	CASSLYSPGGNTEAFF	TGTGCCAGCAGCCTCTATTCCCCAGGGGGAAACACTGAAGCTTTCTTT
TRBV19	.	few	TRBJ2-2	CASGLGGSGRDTGELFF	TGTGCCAGCGGCCTGGGGGGTAGCGGTAGAGACACCGGGGAGCTGTTTTTT
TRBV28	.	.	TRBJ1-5	CASSPIQGSNQPQHF	TGTGCCAGCAGTCCCATACAGGGAAGCAATCAGCCCCAGCATTTT
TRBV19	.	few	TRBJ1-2	CASTPTGFYGYTF	TGTGCCAGTACCCCAACAGGGTTCTATGGCTACACCTTC
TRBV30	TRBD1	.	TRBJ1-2	CAWSVDRDSYGYTF	TGTGCCTGGAGTGTGGACAGGGATTCCTATGGCTACACCTTC
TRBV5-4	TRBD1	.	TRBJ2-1	CASSLEGDRYNEQFF	TGTGCCAGCAGCTTGGAGGGGGACAGGTACAATGAGCAGTTCTTC
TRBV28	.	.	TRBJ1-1	CASSPGPYTEAFF	TGTGCCAGCTCTCCTGGGCCCTACACTGAAGCTTTCTTT
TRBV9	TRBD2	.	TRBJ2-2	CASSPGLAGGELFF	TGTGCCAGCAGCCCCGGACTAGCGGGGGGGGAGCTGTTTTTT
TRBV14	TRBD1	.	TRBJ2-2	CASSLDRYTGELFF	TGTGCCAGCAGCCTGGACAGGTACACCGGGGAGCTGTTTTTT
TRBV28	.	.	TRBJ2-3	CASSEAGTDTQYF	TGTGCCAGCTCGGAGGCAGGCACAGATACGCAGTATTTT
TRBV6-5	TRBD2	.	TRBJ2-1	CASKWASGGYEQFF	TGTGCCAGCAAGTGGGCTAGCGGGGGGTATGAGCAGTTCTTC
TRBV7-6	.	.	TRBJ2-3	CASSIQGFRTDTQYF	TGTGCCAGCAGCATCCAGGGGTTTCGTACAGATACGCAGTATTTT
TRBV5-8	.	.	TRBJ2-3	CASSYTQRSGDTQYF	TGTGCCAGCAGCTATACTCAGCGGTCCGGGGATACGCAGTATTTT
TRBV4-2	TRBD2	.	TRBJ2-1	CASSRGLAGISYNEQFF	TGTGCCAGCAGCCGAGGACTAGCGGGGATCTCCTACAATGAGCAGTTCTTC